What follows are 10 T cell receptor beta chains derived from one specimen sequenced in a study of neurological immune-mediated disorders. TCRdb independently ran MiXCR on the 5' RACE reads; one entry per CDR3 protein. The sample includes about 59,000 distinct CDR3 sequences, 10% to 15% of them seen just once. Sequenced: PBMCs. These receptors all come from a woman aged 55-69 years with HTLV-1-associated myelopathy (HAM/TSP).

This clonotype was detected ten times or more. The rearrangement joins TRBV10-3 to TRBJ2-1; the D is unclear. Germline V gene lookup returns CDR1 ENHRY and CDR2 SYGVKD. CDR3 length: 13 amino acids. The V end was cut by 5 bases, the J end by 9 bases, with 14 bases between. The CDR3 spells CAISPPGSGEQFF. In DNA, the CDR3 is TGTGCCATCAGTCCCCCCGGATCGGGTGAGCAGTTCTTC.

This clonotype was seen ten or more times. V gene TRBV12-3 or TRBV12-4 combines with J gene TRBJ2-3, with a possible D match to TRBD2 (6 bases). V lost 6 bases, J lost 0 bases, and 19 bases lay in between. This CDR3 is built from 17 residues. The CDR3 nucleotides are TGTGCCAGCAGCCCGCGACTAGTTGGGCCCAGCACAGATACGCAGTATTTT. This gives the protein CASSPRLVGPSTDTQYF.

This clonotype was picked up a small number of times. The chain couples TRBV11-2 to TRBJ2-1; TRBD2 agrees at 12 bases. V dropped 5 bases and J dropped 3; count of bases not matched to a gene: 5. The CDR3 has 16 residues. Germline CDR1 and CDR2: SGHAT and FQNNGV. In nucleotides, the CDR3 is TGTGCCAGCAGCATGACTAGCGGGAGTTTCTACAATGAGCAGTTCTTC. This codes for CASSMTSGSFYNEQFF.

This clonotype was recorded many times. The rearrangement links TRBV29-1 to TRBJ1-1, with a weak D call TRBD1 (5 bases). CDR1 SQVTM and CDR2 ANQGSEA come from the germline V gene. This CDR3 has 14 amino acids. The V end lost 5 bases, the J end lost 4 bases, and 17 bases lay between the germline ends. In nucleotides, the CDR3 is TGCAGCGTTCGCCCCCAGGGAGGAACCACTGAAGCTTTCTTT. It encodes CSVRPQGGTTEAFF. Full variable domain (missing parts from reference TRBV29-1 and TRBJ1-1): SAVISQKPSRDICQRGTSLTIQCQVDSQVTMMFWYRQQPGQSLTLIATANQGSEATYESGFVIDKFPISRPNLTFSTLTVSNMSPEDSSIYLCSVRPQGGTTEAFFGQGTRLTVV.

This clonotype was observed at least ten times. This rearrangement joins TRBV28 to TRBJ1-2; 7 bases map to TRBD1. V lost 4 bases to trimming and J lost 5 bases; unmatched junction nucleotides: 7. Germline V gene data show CDR1 as MDHEN and CDR2 as SYDVKM. This CDR3 has 14 amino acids. CDR3 DNA sequence: TGTGCCAGCAGTTATGGGGCAGGGGGATATGGCTACACCTTC. This gives the protein CASSYGAGGYGYTF.

There are many counts of this clonotype. V gene TRBV27 combines with J gene TRBJ2-7, with D possibly matching TRBD2 (5 bases). The V end was cut by 5 bases, the J end by 2 bases, with 16 bases between. The CDR3 contains 15 residues. Germline CDR1 and CDR2: MNHEY and SMNVEV (reference sequence). The CDR3 spells CASSVLTGKAYEQYF. The CDR3 DNA follows: TGTGCCAGCAGTGTCCTAACCGGGAAAGCCTACGAGCAGTACTTC.

This clonotype has at least ten counts. This chain connects TRBV4-1 to TRBJ2-7, with TRBD2 matching 13 bases. V trimming: 4 bases; J trimming: 7 bases; junction bases outside the gene matches: 10. The germline gives CDR1 MGHRA, CDR2 YSYEKL. CDR3 length equals 16 residues. The CDR3 reads CASSPRLAGGPREQYF. DNA for the CDR3: TGCGCCAGCAGCCCACGACTAGCGGGAGGCCCCAGGGAGCAGTACTTC.

This clonotype was counted many times. The gene calls are TRBV20-1 and TRBJ2-3, with TRBD2 matching 11 bases. The CDR3 length is 16 residues. The V segment lost 2 bases and the J segment 3 bases; nucleotides outside the gene matches: 7. Germline V gives CDR1 DFQATT, CDR2 SNEGSKA (reference sequence). The CDR3 DNA reads TGCAGTGCTAGACCCTCTAGCGGGAGGACAACAGATACGCAGTATTTT. It yields the protein CSARPSSGRTTDTQYF.

This clonotype was counted ten times or more. This sequence joins TRBV12-3 or TRBV12-4 and TRBJ2-3; 8 bases fit TRBD1. This CDR3 spans 14 amino acids. After removal of 6 bases from V and 2 bases from J, the junction contained 4 bases not matched to a gene. Here the CDR3 DNA reads TGTGCCAGCAGCCGGACAGGGCACACAGATACGCAGTATTTT. Amino acid sequence: CASSRTGHTDTQYF.

This clonotype came up many times. The chain uses TRBV6-6 and TRBJ2-5, with D unclear. Germline assignment: CDR1 MNHNY and CDR2 SVGAGI (reference sequence). The CDR3 covers 15 residues. The ends were cut back, 8 bases at V and 4 bases at J, with 20 bases in the middle. The CDR3 nucleotides read TGTGCCAGCTCAGTACCCGGGCAACTGGGAGAGACCCAGTACTTC. Protein product: CASSVPGQLGETQYF.